The next 17 T cell receptor beta chains were all read from a single sample in a study of blood T cell repertoires in COVID-19. The data were produced by immunoSEQ multiplex PCR, yet TCRdb's version contains in-frame clones alone and is incomplete. Of fewer than 300,000 clones listed, 80% to 85% were seen once; the top ten hold around 5%. Input material: PBMCs or T cells enriched from blood (not recorded which). These receptors were taken from a man between 40 and 49 years old who had been exposed to COVID-19.

This chain joins TRBV5-1 and TRBJ1-2, with D unresolved. CDR3 length equals 13 residues. The germline V and J ends were trimmed by 2 bases and 4 bases, with 9 bases remaining between them. Per germline, CDR1 SGHRS and CDR2 YFSETQ. The CDR3 DNA is TGCGCCAGCAGCTTTGGGAGCGGCTATGGCTACACCTTC. This encodes CASSFGSGYGYTF.

The gene calls are TRBV10-1 and TRBJ2-5, with D possibly TRBD2 on 5 matching bases. CDR1 is WNHNN, CDR2 SYGVQD, per germline (reference sequence). V lost 5 bases and J lost 0, with 7 bases in between. This CDR3 is 13 amino acids long. The CDR3 reads CASSRTYQETQYF. The CDR3 coding sequence is TGCGCCAGCAGTCGGACTTACCAAGAGACCCAGTACTTC.

V and J are TRBV15 and TRBJ1-5; no firm D call. Trimming cost V 0 bases and J 9 bases, with 9 bases left between them. CDR3 length equals 13 residues. Looked up from germline, CDR1 is LNHNV and CDR2 is YYDKDF (reference sequence). The CDR3 bases are TGTGCCACCAGCAGAGACCAGGTCCCGCCCCAGCATTTT. Protein product: CATSRDQVPPQHF.

The chain carries TRBV30 and TRBJ1-1; a weak D match, TRBD1 (5 bases). CDR3 size: 13 residues. The ends were cut back, 5 bases at V and 5 bases at J, with 15 bases in the middle. CDR1 is GTSNPN and CDR2 is SVGIG in the germline V gene (reference sequence). CDR3 in DNA: TGTGCCTGGGACCCAGGGTTATTAACTGAAGCTTTCTTT. Its translation is CAWDPGLLTEAFF.

V is TRBV5-1 and J is TRBJ2-7; D might be TRBD1 (6 bases). Germline V gene sequence: CDR1 SGHRS, CDR2 YFSETQ. Trimming took off 4 bases at V and 4 bases at J, with 9 bases between the two ends. The CDR3 is 12 residues long. CDR3 DNA sequence: TGCGCCAGCAGCCTACAGGGATACGAGCAGTACTTC. It codes for CASSLQGYEQYF.

CDR3 DNA sequence: TGTGCCAGTAGTATAGGGGGAAGCGGGCCAGCCTACAATGAGCAGTTCTTC. It codes for CASSIGGSGPAYNEQFF. V gene TRBV19 combines with J gene TRBJ2-1; maybe TRBD2 (6 bases). The CDR3 spans 17 residues. Germline CDR1 reads LNHDA; CDR2 reads SQIVND (reference sequence). Trimming shortened V by 1 base and J by 2 bases, and 15 bases separated the two germline ends.

This clone was detected a few times. The rearrangement links TRBV30 to TRBJ1-5, with a tentative D call TRBD1 (5 bases). The CDR3 is 13 amino acids. CDR1 and CDR2 (germline): GTSNPN, SVGIG (reference sequence). Deletions cut 4 bases from V and 3 bases from J, with 10 bases between. This CDR3 is CAWTSGPNQPQHF. The DNA for the CDR3 is TGTGCCTGGACTTCAGGGCCCAATCAGCCCCAGCATTTT.

This chain links TRBV5-4 with TRBJ2-7; D might be TRBD2 (7 bases). Trimming took off 4 bases at V and 6 bases at J, with 11 bases between the two ends. CDR1 SGHNT and CDR2 YYREEE come from the germline V gene (reference sequence). The length of the CDR3 is 12 residues. The CDR3, as DNA: TGTGCCAGCAGCATGGGAGGGGGCGAGCAGTACTTC. This gives the protein CASSMGGGEQYF. The variable domain in full, with the rest retrieved from reference TRBV5-4 and TRBJ2-7, is ETGVTQSPTHLIKTRGQQVTLRCSSQSGHNTVSWYQQALGQGPQFIFQYYREEENGRGNFPPRFSGLQFPNYSSELNVNALELDDSALYLCASSMGGGEQYFGPGTRLTVT.

This clone was recorded only once. The J gene is TRBJ2-3, the V gene TRBV7-9, with 10 bases aligning to TRBD2. V lost 5 bases and J lost 2; bases outside the gene matches: 7. This CDR3 has 16 residues. Looked up from germline, CDR1 is SEHNR and CDR2 is FQNEAQ (reference sequence). CDR3 sequence: CASSPQGLAYTDTQYF. The CDR3 nucleotides read TGTGCCAGCAGCCCCCAGGGACTAGCGTACACAGATACGCAGTATTTT.

V is TRBV30 and J is TRBJ2-1; TRBD2 matches 10 bases. J gave up 5 bases and V 3 bases, and 7 bases lay outside the gene matches. From germline, CDR1 is GTSNPN and CDR2 SVGIG (reference sequence). This CDR3 region has 15 residues. The DNA for the CDR3 is TGTGCCTGGAGAGGAAGCGGGAGGGTCCACAATGAGCAGTTCTTC. Protein sequence: CAWRGSGRVHNEQFF.

The gene calls are TRBV6-5 and TRBJ1-2; a weak D match, TRBD1 (6 bases). The CDR3 spans 13 residues. CDR1 and CDR2 (germline): MNHEY, SVGAGI. The V end was cut by 10 bases, the J end by 4 bases, with 16 bases between. In DNA form, the CDR3 reads TGTGCCACCCGGGGGGGGGCGAGCTATGGCTACACCTTC. Translated: CATRGGASYGYTF.

The V and J genes are TRBV28 and TRBJ2-1; 8 positions match TRBD2. The germline gives CDR1 MDHEN, CDR2 SYDVKM. This CDR3 has 16 residues. J lost 12 bases, V lost 2 bases, and 15 bases had no gene match. The CDR3 DNA reads TGTGCCAGCAGTTTAGGTTTTAGCGGGACGATGGGGGGGCAGTTCTTC. Residues: CASSLGFSGTMGGQFF.

V usage is TRBV7-9 and J usage is TRBJ2-5; 8 nucleotides agree with TRBD1. Trimming removed 4 bases from V and 5 bases from J; junction bases left unmatched: 6. This CDR3 is built from 14 residues. Germline CDR1 is SEHNR and CDR2 is FQNEAQ (reference sequence). CDR3 DNA sequence: TGTGCCAGCAGCTCGCAGGGGGCGAGGGAGACCCAGTACTTC. Residues: CASSSQGARETQYF.

The gene calls are TRBV5-6 and TRBJ2-7, with TRBD2 matching over 16 bases. Germline lookup yields CDR1 SGHDT and CDR2 YYEEEE. With V trimmed by 4 bases and J by 6 bases, 7 bases remained unmatched. This CDR3 spans 16 amino acids. CDR3 DNA: TGTGCCAGCAGCCAGGGACTAGCGGGAGGGCTCTCCGAGCAGTACTTC. It specifies CASSQGLAGGLSEQYF. The whole variable domain, remainder taken from reference TRBV5-6 and TRBJ2-7, is DAGVTQSPTHLIKTRGQQVTLRCSPKSGHDTVSWYQQALGQGPQFIFQYYEEEERQRGNFPDRFSGHQFPNYSSELNVNALLLGDSALYLCASSQGLAGGLSEQYFGPGTRLTVT.

The chain recombines TRBV28 with TRBJ2-7, with TRBD2 matching over 8 bases. Looked up from germline, CDR1 is MDHEN and CDR2 is SYDVKM. The CDR3 covers 13 residues. V shed 7 bases and J 3 bases; nucleotides not matched to a gene: 5. CDR3 nucleotides: TGTGCCAGCACGGTCGGGGGGGTCTACGAGCAGTACTTC. Its translation: CASTVGGVYEQYF.

The chain couples TRBV5-4 to TRBJ2-7, with 11 bases identical to TRBD1. V dropped 3 bases and J dropped 3; count of bases not matched to a gene: 2. Germline V gene lookup returns CDR1 SGHNT and CDR2 YYREEE (reference sequence). The CDR3 consists of 14 residues. The CDR3 reads CASSWGQGVYEQYF. CDR3 DNA sequence: TGTGCCAGCAGCTGGGGACAGGGGGTCTACGAGCAGTACTTC.

V is TRBV30 and J is TRBJ2-3, with 8 nucleotides matching TRBD2. This CDR3 has 15 amino acids. J lost 6 bases, V lost 5 bases, and 13 bases had no gene match. The germline gives CDR1 GTSNPN, CDR2 SVGIG (reference sequence). The CDR3 loop is CAWLSWREASDTQYF. CDR3 sequence (DNA): TGTGCCTGGCTTTCGTGGCGGGAGGCTAGCGATACGCAGTATTTT.